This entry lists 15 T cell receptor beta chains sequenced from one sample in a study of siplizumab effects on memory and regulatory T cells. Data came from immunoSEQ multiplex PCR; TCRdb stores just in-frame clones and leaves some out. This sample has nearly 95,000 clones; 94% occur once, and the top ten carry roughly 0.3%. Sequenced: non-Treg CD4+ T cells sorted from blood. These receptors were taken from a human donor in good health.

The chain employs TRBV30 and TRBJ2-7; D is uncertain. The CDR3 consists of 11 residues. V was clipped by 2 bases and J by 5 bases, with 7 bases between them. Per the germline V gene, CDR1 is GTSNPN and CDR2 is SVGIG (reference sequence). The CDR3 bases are TGTGCCTGGAGTAGGACCCACGAGCAGTACTTC. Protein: CAWSRTHEQYF.

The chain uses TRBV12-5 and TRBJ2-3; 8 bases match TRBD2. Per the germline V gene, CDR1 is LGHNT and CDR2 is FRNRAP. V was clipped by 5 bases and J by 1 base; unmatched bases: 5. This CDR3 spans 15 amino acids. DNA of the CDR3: TGTGCTAGTGGTGCGAGCGGGAGTGGCACAGATACGCAGTATTTT. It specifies CASGASGSGTDTQYF.

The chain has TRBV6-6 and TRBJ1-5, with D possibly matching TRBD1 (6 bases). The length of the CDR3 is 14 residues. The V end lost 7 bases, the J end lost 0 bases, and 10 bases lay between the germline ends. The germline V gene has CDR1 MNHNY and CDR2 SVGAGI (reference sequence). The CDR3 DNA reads TGTGCCAGCAATGGACAGTATAGCAATCAGCCCCAGCATTTT. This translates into CASNGQYSNQPQHF.

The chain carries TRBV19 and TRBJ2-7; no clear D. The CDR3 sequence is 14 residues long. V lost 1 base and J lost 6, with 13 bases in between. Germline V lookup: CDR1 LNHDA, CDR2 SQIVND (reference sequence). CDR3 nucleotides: TGTGCCAGTAGTATAGGTCAGGATCCCCCCGAGCAGTACTTC. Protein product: CASSIGQDPPEQYF. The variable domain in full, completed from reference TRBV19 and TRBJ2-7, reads DGGITQSPKYLFRKEGQNVTLSCEQNLNHDAMYWYRQDPGQGLRLIYYSQIVNDFQKGDIAEGYSVSREKKESFPLTVTSAQKNPTAFYLCASSIGQDPPEQYFGPGTRLTVT.

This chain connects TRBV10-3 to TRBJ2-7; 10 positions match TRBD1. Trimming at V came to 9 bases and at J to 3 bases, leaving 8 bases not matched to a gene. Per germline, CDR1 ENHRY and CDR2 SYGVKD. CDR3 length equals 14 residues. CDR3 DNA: TGTGCCATAGCCGGGACAGGGGTAGACTACGAGCAGTACTTC. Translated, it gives CAIAGTGVDYEQYF.

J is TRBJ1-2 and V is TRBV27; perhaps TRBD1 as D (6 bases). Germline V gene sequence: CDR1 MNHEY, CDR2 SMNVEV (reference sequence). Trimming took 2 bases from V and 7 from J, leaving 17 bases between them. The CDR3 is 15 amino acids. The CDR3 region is CASSLQSTGWAGYTF. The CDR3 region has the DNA TGTGCCAGCAGTTTACAATCTACAGGGTGGGCTGGCTACACCTTC.

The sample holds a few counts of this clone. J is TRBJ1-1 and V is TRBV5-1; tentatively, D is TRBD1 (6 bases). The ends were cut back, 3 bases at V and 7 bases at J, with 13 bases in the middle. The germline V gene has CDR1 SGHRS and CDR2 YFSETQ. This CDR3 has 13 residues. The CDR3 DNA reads TGCGCCAGCAGCTGGACCGGGACATTTGAAGCTTTCTTT. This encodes CASSWTGTFEAFF.

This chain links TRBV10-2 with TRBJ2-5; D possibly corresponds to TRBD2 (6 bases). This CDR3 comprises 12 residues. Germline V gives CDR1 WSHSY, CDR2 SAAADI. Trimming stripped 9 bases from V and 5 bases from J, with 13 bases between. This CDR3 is CASTHSGETQYF. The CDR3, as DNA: TGCGCCAGTACTCACAGCGGGGAGACCCAGTACTTC.

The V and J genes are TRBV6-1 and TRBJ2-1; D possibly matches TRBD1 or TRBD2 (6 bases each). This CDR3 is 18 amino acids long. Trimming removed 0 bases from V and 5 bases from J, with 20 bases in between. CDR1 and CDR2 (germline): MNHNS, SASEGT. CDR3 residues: CASSEAQGWGARHNEQFF. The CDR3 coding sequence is TGTGCCAGCAGTGAAGCGCAGGGGTGGGGGGCCCGACACAATGAGCAGTTCTTC.

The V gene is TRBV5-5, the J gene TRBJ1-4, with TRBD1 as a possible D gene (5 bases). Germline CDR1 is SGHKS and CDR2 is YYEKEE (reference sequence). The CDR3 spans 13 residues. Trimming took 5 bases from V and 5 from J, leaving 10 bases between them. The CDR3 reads CASRPGPNEKLFF. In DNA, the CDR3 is TGTGCCAGCAGGCCGGGACCCAATGAAAAACTGTTTTTT.

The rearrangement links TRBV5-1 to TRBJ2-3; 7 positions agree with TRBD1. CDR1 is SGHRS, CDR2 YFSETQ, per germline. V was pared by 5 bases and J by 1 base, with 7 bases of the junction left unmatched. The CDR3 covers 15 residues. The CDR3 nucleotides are TGCGCCAGCAGTTCCGGGACAGATGGCACAGATACGCAGTATTTT. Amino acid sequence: CASSSGTDGTDTQYF.

The CDR3 loop reads CSVSQRLGPREGYTF. In DNA, the CDR3 is TGCAGCGTTTCCCAACGGCTGGGGCCGAGGGAGGGCTACACCTTC. The V call is TRBV29-1, the J call TRBJ1-2; possibly TRBD1 for D (5 bases). Germline values: CDR1 SQVTM, CDR2 ANQGSEA. Trimming cost V 5 bases and J 8 bases, with 24 bases left between them. The CDR3 consists of 15 residues.

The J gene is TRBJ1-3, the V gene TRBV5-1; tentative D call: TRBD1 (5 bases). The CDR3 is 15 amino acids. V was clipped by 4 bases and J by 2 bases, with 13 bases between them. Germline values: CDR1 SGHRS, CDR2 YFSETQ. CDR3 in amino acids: CASSVAGGAGNTIYF. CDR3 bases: TGCGCCAGCAGCGTGGCGGGGGGAGCTGGAAACACCATATATTTT.

The CDR3 spells CASSSPGANNEQFF. The DNA for the CDR3 is TGTGCCAGCAGCTCGCCGGGGGCGAACAATGAGCAGTTCTTC. The gene calls are TRBV7-3 and TRBJ2-1, with D tentatively TRBD1 or TRBD2 (6 bases each). Trimming removed 4 bases at V and 5 bases at J, with 12 bases between. In germline, CDR1 is SGHTA, CDR2 FQGTGA. The CDR3 consists of 14 residues.

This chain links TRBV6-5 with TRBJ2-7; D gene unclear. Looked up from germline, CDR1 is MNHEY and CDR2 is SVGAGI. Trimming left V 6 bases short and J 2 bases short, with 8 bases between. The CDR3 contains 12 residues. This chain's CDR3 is CASSSPPYEQYF. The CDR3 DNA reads TGTGCCAGCAGCTCACCACCCTACGAGCAGTACTTC.